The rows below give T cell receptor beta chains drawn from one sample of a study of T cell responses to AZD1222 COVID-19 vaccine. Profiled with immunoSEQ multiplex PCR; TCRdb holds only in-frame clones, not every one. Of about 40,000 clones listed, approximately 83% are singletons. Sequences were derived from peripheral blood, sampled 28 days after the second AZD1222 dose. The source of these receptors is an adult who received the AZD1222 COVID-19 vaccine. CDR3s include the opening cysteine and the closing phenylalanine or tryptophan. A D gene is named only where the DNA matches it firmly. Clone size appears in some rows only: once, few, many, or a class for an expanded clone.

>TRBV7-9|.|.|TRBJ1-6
TGTGCCAGCAGCTTACCGGGGGCAAGGAATTCACCCCTCCACTTT
CASSLPGARNSPLHF
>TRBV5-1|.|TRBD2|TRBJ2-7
TGCGCCAGCAGAGTCAGGACTAGCGGGCGTATCTACGAGCAGTACTTC
CASRVRTSGRIYEQYF
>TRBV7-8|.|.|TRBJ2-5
TGTGCCAGCAGCTCCGACAGCTTCGGGGGAGAGACCCAGTACTTC
CASSSDSFGGETQYF
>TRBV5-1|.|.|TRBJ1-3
TGCGCCAGCAGCTTGGCCCGCGGGACAATCTCTGGAAACACCATATATTTT
CASSLARGTISGNTIYF
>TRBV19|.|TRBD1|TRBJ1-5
TGTGCCAGTAGTTCGGAAGCCACAGGGGTTAGTCAGCCCCAGCATTTT
CASSSEATGVSQPQHF
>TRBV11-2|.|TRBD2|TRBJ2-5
TGTGCCAGCAGCCGAATAGCGGGGCTGGAGACCCAGTACTTC
CASSRIAGLETQYF
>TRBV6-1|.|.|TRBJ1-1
TGTGCCAGCAGTGAAGGTGTCTCTGAAGCTTTCTTT
CASSEGVSEAFF
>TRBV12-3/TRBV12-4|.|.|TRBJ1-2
TGTGCCAGCAGTAAGGGTGGCTATGGCTACACCTTC
CASSKGGYGYTF
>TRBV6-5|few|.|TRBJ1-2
TGTGCCAGCGAAAGGGATGGCTACACCTTC
CASERDGYTF
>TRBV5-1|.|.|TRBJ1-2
TGCGCCAGCAGCTTAGAGGAGGGGCAGGGTGATGGCTACACCTTC
CASSLEEGQGDGYTF
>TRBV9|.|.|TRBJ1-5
TGTGCCAGCAGCACCCGGGCGGGGGGCGCGGATCAGCCCCAGCATTTT
CASSTRAGGADQPQHF
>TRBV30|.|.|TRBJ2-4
TGTGCCTGGAGTGAACCAGCCAAAAACATTCAGTACTTC
CAWSEPAKNIQYF
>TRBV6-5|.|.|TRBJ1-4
TGTGCCAGCAGTACCGGACAGCCTTCAAATGAAAAACTGTTTTTT
CASSTGQPSNEKLFF
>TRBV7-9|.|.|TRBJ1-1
TGTGCCAGCAGCCCGACCGGGGACACTGAAGCTTTCTTT
CASSPTGDTEAFF
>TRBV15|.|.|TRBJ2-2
TGTGCCACCAGCTGGACCGGGGAGCTGTTTTTT
CATSWTGELFF
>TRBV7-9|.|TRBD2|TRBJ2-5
TGTGCCAGCGCCCGGAGTAGCGGGGGACGAGAGACCCAGTACTTC
CASARSSGGRETQYF
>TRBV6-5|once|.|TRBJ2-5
TGTGCCAGCACCACCCGGGGAGTTCAAGAGACCCAGTACTTC
CASTTRGVQETQYF
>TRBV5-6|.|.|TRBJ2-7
TGTGCCAGCAGCTTGGCTTACGAGCAGTACTTC
CASSLAYEQYF
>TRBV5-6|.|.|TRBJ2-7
TGTGCCAGCAGCTTGGCCAAGGGCGAGCAGTACTTC
CASSLAKGEQYF
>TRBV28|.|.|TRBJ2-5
TGTGCCAGCAGTGCTACAGGGTCGTTAGAGACCCAGTACTTC
CASSATGSLETQYF
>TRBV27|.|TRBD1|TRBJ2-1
TGTGCCAGCAGAGGCAGGGGGAATGAGCAGTTCTTC
CASRGRGNEQFF
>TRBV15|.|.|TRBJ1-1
TGTGCCACCAGCAGAGATCGACGAAGAACTGAAGCTTTCTTT
CATSRDRRRTEAFF
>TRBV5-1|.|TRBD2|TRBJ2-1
TGCGCCAGCAGCCGGGGGGGTAACTACAATGAGCAGTTCTTC
CASSRGGNYNEQFF
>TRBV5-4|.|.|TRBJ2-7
TGTGCCAGCAGCCCTAGGCGCTCCTACGAGCAGTACTTC
CASSPRRSYEQYF
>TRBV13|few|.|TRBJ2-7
TGTGCCAGCAGGGCAGGGAACTCCTACGAGCAGTACTTC
CASRAGNSYEQYF
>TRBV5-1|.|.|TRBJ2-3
TGCGCCAGCAGCTCAGGAGCGGTGAGCACAGATACGCAGTATTTT
CASSSGAVSTDTQYF
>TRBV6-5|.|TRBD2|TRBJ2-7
TGTGCCAGCCGGCGCAGGGAGGGAGAGCAGTACTTC
CASRRREGEQYF
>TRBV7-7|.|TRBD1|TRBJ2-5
TGTGCTAGCAGCTTAGACAGGGGGAGGCAAGAGACCCAGTACTTC
CASSLDRGRQETQYF
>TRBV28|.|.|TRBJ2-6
TGTGCCAGCAGCATGATGCGTGGGGCCAACGTCCTGACTTTC
CASSMMRGANVLTF
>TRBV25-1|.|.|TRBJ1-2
TGTGCCAGCAGTGAATTATCTGGCTATGGCTACACCTTC
CASSELSGYGYTF
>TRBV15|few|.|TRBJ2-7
TGTGCCACCAGCAGAGAGGGGCTGGGGTACGAGCAGTACTTC
CATSREGLGYEQYF
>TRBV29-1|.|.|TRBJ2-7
TGCAGCGTTGTTTGGTCGGGAAAGCAGTACTTC
CSVVWSGKQYF
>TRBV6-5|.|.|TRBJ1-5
TGTGCCAGCAGCCGGACATCCCAGAGTTTGCCCCAGCATTTT
CASSRTSQSLPQHF
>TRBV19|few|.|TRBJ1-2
TGTGCCAGTAGTATGTGGCACAGCTCTAACTATGGCTACACCTTC
CASSMWHSSNYGYTF
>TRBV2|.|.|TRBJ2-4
TGTGCCAGCAGTGAATCGACAGTAATTCTAGCCAAAAACATTCAGTACTTC
CASSESTVILAKNIQYF
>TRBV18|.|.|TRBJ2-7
TGTGCCAGCTCGCCTACATGGACAGCCTCCTACGAGCAGTACTTC
CASSPTWTASYEQYF
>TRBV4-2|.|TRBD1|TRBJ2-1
TGTGCCAGCAGCCCCGGGACAGTAAGGTCCTACAATGAGCAGTTCTTC
CASSPGTVRSYNEQFF
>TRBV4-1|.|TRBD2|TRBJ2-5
TGCGCCAGCAGCCTATCTAGCGGGGGGTCCTGGGAGACCCAGTACTTC
CASSLSSGGSWETQYF
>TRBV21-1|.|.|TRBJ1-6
TGTGCCAGCAGTGACAGGAGCTCCTATAATTCACCCCTCCACTTT
CASSDRSSYNSPLHF
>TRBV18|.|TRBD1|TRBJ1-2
TGTGCCAGCTCACCGAAACAGACAGGGGTGAACTATGGCTACACCTTC
CASSPKQTGVNYGYTF
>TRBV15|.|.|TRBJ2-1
TGTGCCACCAGCATAACCAACTCGGGGTATAACAATGAGCAGTTCTTC
CATSITNSGYNNEQFF
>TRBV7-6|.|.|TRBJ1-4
TGTGCCAGCAGCCTCTCGGAAATTTCTAATGAAAAGCTGTTTTTT
CASSLSEISNEKLFF
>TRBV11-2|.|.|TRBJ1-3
TGTGCCAGCAGCCAGGACTCTGGAAACACCATATATTTT
CASSQDSGNTIYF
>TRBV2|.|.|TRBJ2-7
TGTGCCAGCAACGAACAGGGAATTTACGAGCAGTACTTC
CASNEQGIYEQYF
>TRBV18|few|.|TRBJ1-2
TGTGCCAGCTCACAAGCAGGAGATGGCTACACCTTC
CASSQAGDGYTF
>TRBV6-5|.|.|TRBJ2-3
TGTGCCAGCACTACAGGGCCAGATACGCAGTATTTT
CASTTGPDTQYF
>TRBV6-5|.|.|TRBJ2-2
TGTGCCAGCAGTTTTGGGACCGGGGAGCTGTTTTTT
CASSFGTGELFF
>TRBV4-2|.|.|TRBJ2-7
TGTGCCAGCAGCCAAGGCCCCATTGGTTACGAGCAGTACTTC
CASSQGPIGYEQYF
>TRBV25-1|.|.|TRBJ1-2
TGTGCCAGCAGTGAAGGCCTCACGGGGCGGGGCTACACCTTC
CASSEGLTGRGYTF
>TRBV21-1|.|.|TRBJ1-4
TGTGCCAGCAGCAAATGGAGGGGGCTCGCAACTAATGAAAAACTGTTTTTT
CASSKWRGLATNEKLFF
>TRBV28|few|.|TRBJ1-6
TGTGCCAGCGGTACAAATTCACCCCTCCACTTT
CASGTNSPLHF